This T cell receptor beta chain was recovered during a study of blood T cells in healthy people across ages. There are a few counts of this clonotype. Sequence at one end of the junction differs from germline and may be a read error. Staff drew approximately 9.1 milliliters of peripheral blood from each donor. There are 17 residues in the CDR3. The germline CDR1 and CDR2 sequences are MDHEN and SYDVKM. The authors ran a second PCR of 7 to 11 cycles using a sample-barcoded 5' primer and a J-beta primer mix. Any given sample supplied a minimum of 2.5 million CDR3-containing paired-end reads. TCRdb itself ran the 5' RACE reads through MiXCR, one entry per CDR3 protein. This table has a few hundred thousand distinct CDR3 sequences, about 29% appearing once. These data were also reused for a study on T cells of mothers and their children. That work states: Persisting microchimeric T cell clones went undetected.

The source of this sequence is a boy under 10 years old in good health. Material for sequencing was blood. The rearrangement uses TRBV28 and TRBJ2-4; 9 bases map to TRBD2. The CDR3 reads CVSSLSALLAGRNIQYF. CDR3 sequence (DNA): TGTGTCAGCAGTTTATCCGCGTTGCTAGCGGGAAGGAACATTCAGTACTTC.